A single sample is the source of the 16 T cell receptor beta chains below, sequenced in a study of T cells after yellow fever vaccination (dated by TCRdb to about 2019). Receptor amplification or capture employed 5' RACE. Sequenced on an Illumina HiSeq 2500. TCRdb ran its own pipeline on the public reads, namely fastp trimming at Q25 and MiXCR clone calling, and kept in-frame beta chains. Each entry is one CDR3 protein sequence, shown with its most common DNA and genes. This sample has hundreds of thousands of distinct CDR3 sequences in its table, and around 10% of those were observed once. The ten largest clonotypes hold around 18% of the sample. The intended sense of this specimen's treatment or condition label: live attenuated yellow fever vaccine strain. Sequences were derived from PBMCs, sampled on the day of the first yellow fever vaccination. The receptors derive from a man between 18 and 29 years old who received the YFV17D yellow fever vaccine.

This clonotype was seen a handful of times. The chain combines TRBV5-1 with TRBJ2-5, with 8 positions matching TRBD2. Germline CDR1 reads SGHRS; CDR2 reads YFSETQ. The CDR3 contains 16 residues. Germline trimming cut 9 bases from V and 2 bases from J; bases unmatched to any gene: 15. The CDR3, as DNA: TGCGCCACCAACCGCGGGGGGCTGGGGCCTCAAGAGACCCAGTACTTC. Translating gives CATNRGGLGPQETQYF.

The rearrangement uses TRBV6-5 and TRBJ1-4, with a weak D call TRBD1 (5 bases). The germline CDR1 and CDR2 sequences are MNHEY and SVGAGI. Trimming stripped 2 bases from V and 7 bases from J, with 11 bases between. CDR3 length equals 14 residues. CDR3 amino acids: CASSYRTTIEKLFF. CDR3 bases: TGTGCCAGCAGTTACCGGACAACCATTGAAAAACTGTTTTTT.

This clonotype was detected many times. This chain uses TRBV9 with TRBJ2-3; the match to TRBD1 covers 8 bases. The germline gives CDR1 SGDLS, CDR2 YYNGEE. Germline trimming cut 2 bases from V and 2 bases from J; bases unmatched to any gene: 7. The CDR3 is 16 amino acids. The CDR3 protein is CASSVSDRATTDTQYF. CDR3 nucleotides: TGTGCCAGCAGCGTCTCGGACAGGGCCACCACAGATACGCAGTATTTT.

The V gene is TRBV29-1, the J gene TRBJ1-4; D is ambiguous. The V gene's germline CDR1 is SQVTM and CDR2 ANQGSEA. Trimming took off 5 bases at V and 0 bases at J, with 10 bases between the two ends. This CDR3 comprises 14 residues. This CDR3 reads CSVKPAPTNEKLFF. As DNA, the CDR3 is TGCAGCGTTAAACCGGCCCCAACTAATGAAAAACTGTTTTTT.

This clonotype was seen repeatedly, ten times or more. The chain's CDR3 is CASSQVGLGSDTQYF. The CDR3 DNA reads TGTGCCAGCAGCCAAGTCGGGCTGGGCTCAGATACGCAGTATTTT. The V gene is TRBV6-1, the J gene TRBJ2-3; D ambiguous. Trimming took 6 bases from V and 4 from J, leaving 17 bases between them. Germline V gives CDR1 MNHNS, CDR2 SASEGT. This CDR3 contains 15 residues.

The chain uses TRBV2 and TRBJ2-1; 10 positions agree with TRBD2. The germline V gene has CDR1 SNHLY and CDR2 FYNNEI. V shed 6 bases, J shed 2 bases, and the junction held 4 bases outside the gene matches. CDR3 length: 15 amino acids. This CDR3 is CASSAGTSAYNEQFF. In DNA form, the CDR3 reads TGTGCCAGCAGCGCCGGGACTAGCGCCTACAATGAGCAGTTCTTC.

This clonotype occurred a few times. CDR3 in amino acids: CSARDAPSRLYEQYF. The CDR3 DNA follows: TGCAGTGCTAGAGATGCGCCAAGTAGGTTGTACGAGCAGTACTTC. V gene TRBV20-1 combines with J gene TRBJ2-7; D gene ambiguous. CDR1 is DFQATT and CDR2 is SNEGSKA in the germline V gene (reference sequence). V was shortened by 0 bases and J by 4 bases, with 16 bases between the two germline ends. The CDR3 loop spans 15 amino acids.

This chain connects TRBV3-1 to TRBJ2-5; 8 bases match TRBD2. V trimming: 6 bases; J trimming: 4 bases; junction bases outside the gene matches: 1. The CDR3 sequence is 12 residues long. Germline V gene data show CDR1 as LGHDT and CDR2 as YNNKEL (reference sequence). The CDR3 region is CASRSGGETQYF. CDR3 nucleotide sequence: TGTGCCAGCAGGAGCGGGGGAGAGACCCAGTACTTC.

This clonotype has only a few counts. V usage is TRBV4-2 and J usage is TRBJ1-6, with D possibly TRBD1 on 5 matching bases. CDR1 and CDR2 from the germline V gene are LGHNA and YNFKEQ. Trimming left V 0 bases short and J 7 bases short, with 13 bases between. The CDR3 totals 16 residues. DNA of the CDR3: TGTGCCAGCAGCCAAGATTTCGGGGCCCAGAATTCACCCCTCCACTTT. Translated, it gives CASSQDFGAQNSPLHF.

This clonotype was counted between two and nine times. The chain combines TRBV3-1 with TRBJ2-3; 12 bases are shared with TRBD2. This CDR3 has 16 amino acids. Trimming removed 1 base from V and 4 bases from J; junction bases left unmatched: 3. From germline, CDR1 is LGHDT and CDR2 YNNKEL (reference sequence). CDR3: CASSQAPSGGADTQYF. In DNA form, the CDR3 reads TGTGCCAGCAGCCAAGCCCCTAGCGGGGGGGCAGATACGCAGTATTTT.

The sample holds many counts of this clonotype. This chain links TRBV19 with TRBJ1-1; possible D gene TRBD1, 5 bases. The CDR3 runs 16 residues. Germline V gene sequence: CDR1 LNHDA, CDR2 SQIVND (reference sequence). Deletions cut 4 bases from V and 0 bases from J, with 15 bases between. As DNA, the CDR3 is TGTGCCAGTAGTACAACACCACAGGCCATGAACACTGAAGCTTTCTTT. Translating it yields CASSTTPQAMNTEAFF. The whole variable domain, remainder taken from reference TRBV19 and TRBJ1-1, is DGGITQSPKYLFRKEGQNVTLSCEQNLNHDAMYWYRQDPGQGLRLIYYSQIVNDFQKGDIAEGYSVSREKKESFPLTVTSAQKNPTAFYLCASSTTPQAMNTEAFFGQGTRLTVV.

This clonotype came up many times. V is TRBV12-3 or TRBV12-4 and J is TRBJ1-4, with D uncertain. The CDR3 extends over 13 amino acids. With 6 bases removed from V and 0 bases from J, the gap between germline ends came to 5 bases. CDR3 region: CASRVSTNEKLFF. Written as DNA, the CDR3 is TGTGCCAGCAGGGTGTCAACTAATGAAAAACTGTTTTTT.

V gene TRBV18 combines with J gene TRBJ2-7; 8 nucleotides match TRBD2. Per germline, CDR1 KGHSH and CDR2 LQKENI. This CDR3 has 15 residues. The ends lost 3 bases at V and 1 base at J; junction bases unmatched: 5. The CDR3 DNA reads TGTGCCAGCTCACCCGGGGGGGGAACTTCCTACGAGCAGTACGTC. It encodes CASSPGGGTSYEQYV.

This clonotype has only a few counts. The chain recombines TRBV2 with TRBJ1-5; maybe TRBD1 (6 bases). Germline CDR1 SNHLY, CDR2 FYNNEI. V was trimmed by 6 bases and J by 15 bases, leaving 21 bases between them. This CDR3 comprises 13 residues. The CDR3: CASSPNSQGLGHF. The CDR3 bases are TGTGCCAGCAGCCCGAATTCTCAGGGGTTGGGGCATTTT.

This clonotype has more than one count but fewer than ten. This chain links TRBV6-2 or TRBV6-3 with TRBJ1-1; a weak D match, TRBD1 (6 bases). There are 14 residues in the CDR3. V was pared by 6 bases and J by 3 bases, with 14 bases between. CDR1 is MNHEY and CDR2 is SVGEGT in the germline V gene. The CDR3 loop is CASRFTDRYTEAFF. Written as DNA, the CDR3 is TGTGCCAGCAGGTTCACGGACAGATACACTGAAGCTTTCTTT.

This clonotype has more than one count but fewer than ten. The CDR3 DNA follows: TGTGCCAGCAGGCAGTCTTACACCGGGGAGCTGTTTTTT. Its protein is CASRQSYTGELFF. V and J are TRBV2 and TRBJ2-2; D is unclear. Trimming took off 6 bases at V and 3 bases at J, with 8 bases between the two ends. The CDR3 length is 13 residues. Germline assignment: CDR1 SNHLY and CDR2 FYNNEI.